These T cell receptor beta chains were read from a single sample in a study of blood T cell repertoires in COVID-19. Libraries were prepared by immunoSEQ multiplex PCR; TCRdb keeps only in-frame clonotypes and omits some of them. The sample includes hundreds of thousands of clones, around four fifths of them seen just once. The sequencing input was peripheral blood. All receptors come from a woman of 80 years or more with active or convalescent COVID-19. Both conserved end residues are trimmed from each CDR3. D genes are given only for firm matches. Not every row has a clone size; where given, it reads once, few, many or a size class.

v_gene	j_gene	d_gene	abundance	CDR3aa
TRBV21-1	TRBJ2-5	-	once	ASKRTAQGETQY
TRBV28	TRBJ1-4	TRBD1	few	ASSEIGTGKEKLF
TRBV3-1/TRBV3-2	TRBJ1-5	TRBD1	-	ASSPRQGDQPQH
TRBV7-4	TRBJ2-7	TRBD1	-	ASSLVGDRAAPGVYEQY
TRBV6-5	TRBJ2-7	TRBD2	-	ASRKSGSSYEQY
TRBV6-6	TRBJ2-1	TRBD1	-	ASTPRDRGDNEQF
TRBV9	TRBJ1-1	TRBD1	-	ASSAITGGGTEAF
TRBV19	TRBJ2-1	TRBD1	-	ASIRQGADYNEQF
TRBV7-3	TRBJ2-1	TRBD2	-	ASSLEAGGYNEQF
TRBV5-1	TRBJ2-3	TRBD2	-	ASSLKTSGGAINTDTQY
TRBV7-9	TRBJ2-5	TRBD2	-	ASSYPMGLELKTQY
TRBV3-1/TRBV3-2	TRBJ2-7	TRBD2	-	ASSHRTPSGTAYEQY
TRBV20-1	TRBJ2-7	TRBD2	-	SASGSGGHSSYEQY
TRBV29-1	TRBJ1-1	-	-	SAADLRTGRNTEAF
TRBV9	TRBJ2-1	-	-	ASSVRGGPGSYNEQF
TRBV7-9	TRBJ1-4	-	few	ASSSSGPNEKLF
TRBV27	TRBJ2-5	TRBD2	-	ATGGGETQY
TRBV7-8	TRBJ2-7	-	-	ASSPNYEQY
TRBV2	TRBJ1-4	-	-	ATKLSATNEKLF
TRBV5-4	TRBJ2-2	-	-	ASSLVAGNTGELF
TRBV6-5	TRBJ1-2	TRBD1	-	ASSPTGTDHGYT
TRBV5-4	TRBJ2-2	TRBD2	-	ASSLGLAGPTGELF
TRBV10-3	TRBJ2-3	-	-	AISAAGWTDTQY
TRBV5-1	TRBJ1-2	TRBD1	-	ASSLSVGTGEGGYT
TRBV7-9	TRBJ1-1	-	-	ASSQDGPITEAF
TRBV25-1	TRBJ1-2	-	-	ASSEFGLDYGYT
TRBV28	TRBJ2-7	-	-	ASTGGTYEQY
TRBV9	TRBJ2-2	TRBD2	-	ASSTLAANTGELF
TRBV12-5	TRBJ1-5	-	-	ASGLSQVGNQPQH
TRBV24-1	TRBJ2-5	-	-	ATSDSKGLLGETQY
TRBV6-5	TRBJ2-7	TRBD1	-	ASSLNRGRAYEQY
TRBV5-4	TRBJ2-4	-	-	ASSSPLDSLNIQY
TRBV6-5	TRBJ2-7	TRBD2	few	ASSYSGGDLYEQY
TRBV5-4	TRBJ2-3	TRBD1	-	ASSLRTGEGQDTQY
TRBV15	TRBJ2-7	-	-	ATSRDRGIYEQY
TRBV7-8	TRBJ2-1	TRBD2	-	ASSLPPSGRWNEQF
TRBV7-2	TRBJ2-4	TRBD1	-	ASSDLGTGGKNIQY
TRBV18	TRBJ2-7	-	few	ASSSQYLIPHEQY
TRBV7-3	TRBJ2-5	TRBD1	-	ASSSNTGEETQY
TRBV7-3	TRBJ2-2	-	-	ASSARQFSGTGELF
TRBV19	TRBJ2-3	-	-	ASNSPTSTDTQY
TRBV9	TRBJ2-1	-	-	ASSARRQRYNEQF